This T cell receptor beta chain is from a study of blood T cell repertoires in COVID-19 (dated by TCRdb to the early 2020s). Regarding the complete study: Samples from collaborators originated in the United States, Italy and Spain and spanned both the acute and convalescent phases of COVID-19. The prospective study material was composed of cDNA or gDNA derived from T cells, B-cell-depleted T cells, or PBMCs. The dataset comprised deeply sampled blood TCRbeta repertoires from subjects exposed to, actively infected with, or recovered from COVID-19. The repertoires were made available in a free public database intended to serve as a resource for research on the immune response to SARS-CoV-2. Samples were obtained from the ongoing ImmuneRACE study (first 160 participants) and from some 1,200 subjects provided by 6 global collaborators. Nearly every sample came with metadata listing a de-identified subject ID, COVID-19 status, age in years and sex. Where available, HLA class I and class II types were taken from metadata supplied by the sample provider and were not determined by assay-based typing.

The immunoSEQ Assay, a bias-controlled multiplex PCR, was used to amplify TCRbeta CDR3 regions from genomic DNA. Turning to the authors' computational methods: The number of nucleated cells in each sample was estimated by amplification of reference gene primers within the assay. To quantify the absolute abundance of each unique TCRbeta CDR3 rearrangement, sequence reads were collapsed and filtered. For each sample, productive Simpson clonality was calculated as the square root of Simpson's diversity index across productive rearrangements. TCRdb holds this immuneACCESS table with in-frame rearrangements only. Some clones are missing; in checked studies, unresolved V genes explain under half, and the rest has no known cause. That table gives V, J and clone size, and the DNA gave D and trimming. In this sample the table shows about 140,000 clones, around 83% of which occur a single time. The ten largest make up around 9.6% of the sample.

Study-wide findings and limitations: How much clinical and demographic metadata was included differed by source and by participant, and the metadata was provided uncurated.

Collaborating institutions collected whole blood in K2EDTA tubes following their own protocols. For TCRbeta analysis, collaborators shipped samples in one of three forms: frozen whole blood, isolated PBMCs, or DNA extracted from either of those sample types. CDR1 and CDR2 were assigned from the germline V gene (reference sequence) as MNHEY and SMNVEV. The CDR3, from cysteine to phenylalanine, totals 17 residues. Of all the DNA, just the CDR3 is kept, 51 bases in frame from base 1. Trimming removed 4 bases from V and 12 bases from J; the gene matches leave 15 bases unexplained. To note about this clone: The specificity of this receptor is unknown. Per-nucleotide qualities are absent, and no much larger clonotype sits a single base away.

The source material was peripheral blood. The chain links TRBV27 with TRBJ2-1; the junction holds 13 bases that match TRBD2. The clonotype was recovered from a man aged 60-69 years with active or convalescent COVID-19. The CDR3 reads as follows: CASSSWTSGGHTMRQFF. The DNA sequence is as follows: TGTGCCAGCAGTTCTTGGACTAGCGGGGGCCATACAATGAGGCAGTTCTTC.